This entry concerns a single TCR beta chain. This sample was taken from a study of T cell responses to AZD1222 COVID-19 vaccine. Sequenced by immunoSEQ multiplex PCR; TCRdb stores in-frame clones only, minus some. The sample shows roughly 120,000 clones, almost 95% of them seen only once. The CDR3 length is 16 residues. The V segment lost 4 bases and the J segment 4 bases; nucleotides outside the gene matches: 6. CDR1 SGHRS and CDR2 YFSETQ come from the germline V gene. Material: peripheral blood, obtained 28 days after the second AZD1222 dose. The genes are TRBV5-1 and TRBJ2-3; TRBD2 matches 13 bases. This clonotype was sampled from an adult who received the AZD1222 COVID-19 vaccine. Here the CDR3 reads CASSAGLAGAPDTQYF. DNA of the CDR3: TGCGCCAGCAGCGCCGGACTAGCGGGAGCTCCAGATACGCAGTATTTT.